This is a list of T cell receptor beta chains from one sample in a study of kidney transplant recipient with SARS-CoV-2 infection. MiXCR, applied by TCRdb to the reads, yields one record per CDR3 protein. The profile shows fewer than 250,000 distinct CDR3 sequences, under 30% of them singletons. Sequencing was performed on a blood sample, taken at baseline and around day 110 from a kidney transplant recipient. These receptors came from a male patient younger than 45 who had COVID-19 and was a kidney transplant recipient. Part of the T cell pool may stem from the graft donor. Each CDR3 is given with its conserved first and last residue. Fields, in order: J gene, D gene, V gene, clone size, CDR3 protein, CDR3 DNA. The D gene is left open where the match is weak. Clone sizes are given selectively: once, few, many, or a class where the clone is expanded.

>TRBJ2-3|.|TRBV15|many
CATSRRWGPTDTQYF
TGTGCCACCAGCAGACGATGGGGACCCACAGATACGCAGTATTTT
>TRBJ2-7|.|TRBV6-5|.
CASRVGVGVSYEQYF
TGTGCCAGCAGGGTGGGAGTGGGGGTCTCCTACGAGCAGTACTTC
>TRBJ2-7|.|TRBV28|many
CASSLIYTKTRPSYEQYF
TGTGCCAGCAGTCTTATCTATACGAAGACACGACCTTCCTACGAGCAGTACTTC
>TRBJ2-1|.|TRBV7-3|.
CASSLIPSDYNEQFF
TGTGCCAGCAGCTTAATACCTAGCGACTACAATGAGCAGTTCTTC
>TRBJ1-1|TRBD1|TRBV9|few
CASRKDRESTEAFF
TGTGCCAGCAGAAAGGACAGGGAAAGTACTGAAGCTTTCTTT
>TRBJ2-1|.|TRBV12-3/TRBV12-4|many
CASVVGLAEQGEQFF
TGTGCCAGTGTCGTGGGTCTGGCGGAACAGGGTGAGCAGTTCTTC
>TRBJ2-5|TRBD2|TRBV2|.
CASSQLAGGGETQYF
TGTGCCAGCAGCCAACTAGCGGGGGGTGGAGAGACCCAGTACTTC
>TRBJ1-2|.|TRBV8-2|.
CGSVRIDSRKTYGHTF
TGTGGCAGTGTTCGAATTGATAGCCGAAAGACCTATGGCCACACCTTC
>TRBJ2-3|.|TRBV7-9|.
CASSLGSQFTDTQYF
TGTGCCAGCAGCTTAGGGTCCCAATTCACAGATACGCAGTATTTT
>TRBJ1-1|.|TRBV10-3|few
CAISDRGYTAEAFF
TGTGCCATCAGTGATCGGGGGTATACGGCTGAAGCTTTCTTT
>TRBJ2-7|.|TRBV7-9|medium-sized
CASSLGTPGPYEQYF
TGTGCCAGCAGCCTCGGGACACCAGGGCCCTACGAGCAGTACTTC
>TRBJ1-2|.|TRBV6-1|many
CASSPNGSMRKTYGYTF
TGTGCCAGCAGTCCTAACGGCTCTATGCGAAAGACCTATGGCTACACCTTC
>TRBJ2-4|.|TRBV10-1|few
CASSRTPWGPYF
TGCGCCAGCAGTAGGACGCCGTGGGGTCCGTACTTC